Only a few counts were recorded for the clone carrying this T cell receptor (beta chain). The source of the sample is a study of molecular identifiers for immune sequencing clone quantification. Whole-study context: Replicates involved a five-way split of RNA from around 20,000 or 99,000 naive CD8 cells, with sequencing of four.

TCRdb used MiXCR to reprocess the PCR reads, holding one entry per CDR3 protein. The sample has fewer than 350,000 distinct CDR3 sequences, roughly 23% seen once. Germline assignment: CDR1 LGHDT and CDR2 YNNKEL (reference sequence). The CDR3 totals 16 residues. V was cut by 0 bases and J by 3 bases, with 15 bases left in between. Source material for naive CD8 libraries was about 17,000 to 1,100,000 sorted cells, with 10%, 30% or 50% RNA. The chain has TRBV3-1 and TRBJ2-7; no definite D call. Specimen: naive CD8+ T cells from blood, with Jurkat cell RNA spiked in. Described subset: FACS-sorted CD8+CD4-CCR7+CD45RA+ naive T cells. The receptor comes from a human donor in good health. Some libraries in this study had Jurkat cell RNA spiked in. As DNA, the CDR3 is TGTGCCAGCAGCCAAGATTATTCGGCAAGAGACTACGAGCAGTACTTC. Its protein is CASSQDYSARDYEQYF.